This T cell receptor (beta chain) stems from a study of T-cell memory formation after mild COVID-19. Study-wide background: Largely, the TCR clusters proved donor specific.

With regard to this clonotype: Its antigen remains unidentified.

V shed 3 bases and J 2 bases; nucleotides not matched to a gene: 3. Per germline, CDR1 MNHNS and CDR2 SASEGT. CDR3 length: 15 residues. Each CDR3 protein gets one entry after TCRdb re-called the 5' RACE reads with MiXCR. The sample yields roughly 550,000 distinct CDR3 sequences, 20% seen once. General study results and limits: There was no confirmation that second-wave clones peaking on day 37 were SARS-CoV-2 specific. Contracting CD4+ clones sat mainly in CM and EM; CD8+ in EMRA. Contracting clones, day 15 to 85, had balanced CD4/CD8, and later expanders favored CD4+.

The TCR was taken from an adult woman who had mild COVID-19 (a few samples of this study predate the infection). Cell type and time point are not known. The V gene is TRBV6-1, the J gene TRBJ2-7; 11 bases align to TRBD2. The material sequenced was PBMCs or a T cell subset sorted from them (not recorded which). Here the CDR3 DNA reads TGTGCCAGCAGTGAGGTAGCGGGGGGGACCTACGAGCAGTACTTC. Translating it yields CASSEVAGGTYEQYF.